This T cell receptor beta chain stems from a study of T-cell reconstitution after alpha-beta-depleted transplantation in children. During its preparation, the TCRbeta library received unique molecular identifiers. TCRdb passed the PCR reads through MiXCR, listing each CDR3 protein once. Here the sample spans 420,000 or so distinct CDR3 sequences, around 9.9% being singletons. The CDR3 is 15 residues long. Per germline, CDR1 SGHKS and CDR2 YYEKEE (reference sequence). With 0 bases removed from V and 6 bases from J, the gap between germline ends came to 16 bases. There are a few counts of this clonotype.

The gene calls are TRBV5-5 and TRBJ2-7; the D gene could be TRBD1 or TRBD2 (6 bases each). The sample in question was PBMCs from the stem cell graft donor, obtained from the stem cell graft. The TCR comes from a human donor who donated a stem cell graft to a child with acute myeloid leukemia. CDR3 DNA: TGTGCCAGCAGCTTGGCAATTAGGGGGGACGGCGAGCAGTACGTC. It encodes CASSLAIRGDGEQYV.